The clone carrying this T cell receptor (beta chain) was seen at least ten times. The antigen remains unidentified. These data originate in a study of T-cell memory formation after mild COVID-19. Study findings and constraints: Shrinking CD4+ clones resided mostly in CM and EM, and CD8+ ones in EMRA. Unconfirmed was the SARS-CoV-2 specificity of second-wave clones that peaked on day 37.

V lost 5 bases to trimming and J lost 1 base, with 11 bases between them. This CDR3 is 15 amino acids long. TCRdb re-derived calls from the 5' RACE reads in MiXCR, one entry per CDR3 protein. In the table there are about 280,000 distinct CDR3 sequences, 7% to 10% of which are singletons. The clonotype originates from a man younger than 35 who had mild COVID-19 (a few samples of this study predate the infection). Cell type and time point are not known. Sequencing used PBMCs or a T cell subset sorted from them (not recorded which). The chain uses TRBV12-3 or TRBV12-4 and TRBJ1-4; the D gene is possibly TRBD1 (6 bases). DNA for the CDR3: TGTGCCAGCAGTAACGGACAGTTAACTAATGAAAAACTGTTTTTT. Encoded protein: CASSNGQLTNEKLFF.